A selection of T cell receptor beta chains follows, all from one sample in a study of cytomegalovirus exposure and HLA in healthy donors. This table comes from immunoSEQ multiplex PCR, and its TCRdb copy is limited to in-frame clones, with some not included. The data show 90,000 to 120,000 clones, roughly 85% seen once. Material for sequencing was PBMCs. All receptors derive from a man aged 55 to 70 in good health and CMV-seropositive. The CDR3 runs from the conserved cysteine through the conserved F or W. D genes are given only for firm matches. Clone size is not always given. Where it is, it says once, few, many or a class for expanded clones.

d_call | clone_size | j_call | v_call | cdr3_aa | cdr3_nt
TRBD2 | once | TRBJ2-1 | TRBV27 | CASSFGTSGYNEQFF | TGTGCCAGCAGTTTCGGGACTAGCGGCTACAATGAGCAGTTCTTC
TRBD1 | NA | TRBJ2-7 | TRBV7-9 | CSSSPRPQGARRTYEQYF | TGTTCCAGCAGCCCAAGGCCACAGGGGGCGCGGAGGACCTACGAGCAGTACTTC
NA | NA | TRBJ1-4 | TRBV4-3 | CASSVDGGHNEKLFF | TGCGCCAGCAGCGTGGATGGAGGCCATAATGAAAAACTGTTTTTT
NA | NA | TRBJ2-3 | TRBV14 | CASSLRGSRDTQYF | TGTGCCAGCAGTTTAAGGGGGTCTCGAGATACGCAGTATTTT
TRBD2 | NA | TRBJ2-2 | TRBV2 | CASSGLAGSIGELFF | TGTGCCAGCAGTGGACTAGCGGGGTCGATCGGGGAGCTGTTTTTT
NA | NA | TRBJ1-4 | TRBV28 | CASSPPDGEKLFF | TGTGCCAGCAGTCCCCCAGACGGGGAAAAACTGTTTTTT
NA | NA | TRBJ1-2 | TRBV28 | CASTPSGGYGYTF | TGTGCCAGCACCCCCTCGGGAGGCTATGGCTACACCTTC
TRBD1 | NA | TRBJ2-1 | TRBV27 | CASSPQGASSYNEQFF | TGTGCCAGCAGTCCCCAGGGGGCATCATCCTACAATGAGCAGTTCTTC
TRBD1 | NA | TRBJ1-2 | TRBV27 | CASSSRQGGNYGYTF | TGTGCCAGCAGTTCCAGACAGGGAGGTAACTATGGCTACACCTTC
TRBD1 | NA | TRBJ2-7 | TRBV29-1 | CSVEGGQSYEQYF | TGCAGCGTTGAAGGGGGACAGTCCTACGAGCAGTACTTC
TRBD1 | NA | TRBJ2-5 | TRBV5-4 | CASSLSGGIAETQYF | TGTGCCAGCAGCTTATCAGGGGGCATCGCGGAGACCCAGTACTTC
NA | once | TRBJ2-7 | TRBV19 | CASSIQAGSPYEQYF | TGTGCCAGTAGTATCCAGGCAGGGTCCCCCTACGAGCAGTACTTC
TRBD2 | NA | TRBJ2-5 | TRBV5-1 | CASSFLAGAQETQYF | TGCGCCAGCAGCTTTTTAGCGGGGGCACAAGAGACCCAGTACTTC
NA | NA | TRBJ2-7 | TRBV7-8 | CASSFSVQGPREQYF | TGTGCCAGCAGCTTCTCGGTCCAGGGGCCTCGCGAGCAGTACTTC
TRBD1 | NA | TRBJ2-7 | TRBV6-5 | CASSSSRQGRSEQYF | TGTGCCAGCAGTTCCTCTAGACAGGGACGATCCGAGCAGTACTTC
TRBD2 | NA | TRBJ2-5 | TRBV11-3 | CASSRGGPGIETQYF | TGTGCCAGCAGCCGGGGGGGCCCGGGTATAGAGACCCAGTACTTC
NA | NA | TRBJ2-3 | TRBV27 | CASSLFASDTQYF | TGTGCCAGCAGTTTATTCGCGTCAGATACGCAGTATTTT
NA | NA | TRBJ2-1 | TRBV19 | CASSIPGTEREQFF | TGTGCCAGTAGTATCCCGGGAACCGAACGGGAGCAGTTCTTC
NA | few | TRBJ1-1 | TRBV5-1 | CASSPGGGLATEAFF | TGCGCCAGCAGTCCGGGGGGGGGATTGGCGACTGAAGCTTTCTTT
TRBD2 | NA | TRBJ2-5 | TRBV9 | CASSVGISGGDRETQYF | TGTGCCAGCAGCGTAGGAATTAGCGGGGGGGATAGGGAGACCCAGTACTTC
TRBD2 | NA | TRBJ2-7 | TRBV6-5 | CASTSGGAHEQYF | TGTGCCAGCACCTCGGGGGGGGCCCACGAGCAGTACTTC
TRBD2 | NA | TRBJ2-5 | TRBV7-2 | CASSLAWGGETQYF | TGTGCCAGCAGCTTAGCTTGGGGGGGAGAGACCCAGTACTTC
TRBD2 | NA | TRBJ2-7 | TRBV7-2 | CASSFHHRLAGVAYEQYF | TGTGCCAGCAGCTTCCACCACCGACTAGCGGGTGTTGCCTACGAGCAGTACTTC
TRBD1 | NA | TRBJ2-4 | TRBV5-8 | CASSLAGTGDVKNIQYF | TGTGCCAGCAGCTTGGCCGGGACAGGGGACGTCAAAAACATTCAGTACTTC
NA | NA | TRBJ2-2 | TRBV30 | CAWAYRGGSYTGELFF | TGTGCCTGGGCCTACAGGGGAGGAAGTTACACCGGGGAGCTGTTTTTT
NA | NA | TRBJ2-5 | TRBV6-1 | CASRKGLQETQYF | TGTGCCAGCAGGAAGGGACTGCAAGAGACCCAGTACTTC
TRBD1 | NA | TRBJ2-4 | TRBV13 | CASSLGQGAAKNIQYF | TGTGCCAGCAGCTTAGGGCAGGGGGCTGCCAAAAACATTCAGTACTTC
TRBD2 | NA | TRBJ2-7 | TRBV29-1 | CSVQTSASSYEQYF | TGCAGCGTCCAGACTAGCGCCAGCTCCTACGAGCAGTACTTC
NA | few | TRBJ1-1 | TRBV6-5 | CASTAAGRMNTEAFF | TGTGCCAGCACCGCCGCGGGACGCATGAACACTGAAGCTTTCTTT
NA | NA | TRBJ2-3 | TRBV18 | CASSPPAVAASTQYF | TGTGCCAGCTCACCACCCGCTGTAGCGGCAAGTACGCAGTATTTT
TRBD1 | NA | TRBJ2-1 | TRBV19 | CASMSTGTGAYNEQFF | TGTGCCAGTATGTCGACCGGGACAGGCGCCTACAATGAGCAGTTCTTC
NA | NA | TRBJ2-3 | TRBV29-1 | CSVDNRVLTTDTQYF | TGCAGCGTGGATAACAGGGTTTTGACCACAGATACGCAGTATTTT
NA | NA | TRBJ2-4 | TRBV7-2 | CASSLMTVAKNIQYF | TGTGCCAGCAGCTTAATGACAGTAGCCAAAAACATTCAGTACTTC
TRBD1 | few | TRBJ1-1 | TRBV6-6 | CASGRTGGTEAFF | TGTGCCAGCGGCCGGACAGGAGGTACTGAAGCTTTCTTT
TRBD1 | NA | TRBJ1-2 | TRBV11-2 | CASSSLDRPYGYTF | TGTGCCAGCAGCTCGCTGGACAGGCCATATGGCTACACCTTC
TRBD1 | NA | TRBJ1-6 | TRBV19 | CASRRQGSSYNSPLHF | TGTGCCAGTAGGCGACAGGGGAGCTCCTATAATTCACCCCTCCACTTT
NA | NA | TRBJ2-5 | TRBV11-2 | CASSLGGGLQETQYF | TGTGCCAGCAGCTTAGGGGGGGGCCTTCAAGAGACCCAGTACTTC
NA | NA | TRBJ2-7 | TRBV5-6 | CASSPLKGGGTYEQYF | TGTGCCAGCAGCCCCCTTAAGGGTGGGGGGACCTACGAGCAGTACTTC
NA | NA | TRBJ1-5 | TRBV7-2 | CASSFGGTAQPQHF | TGTGCCAGCAGCTTCGGGGGGACTGCTCAGCCCCAGCATTTT
NA | NA | TRBJ2-5 | TRBV7-9 | CASSLAGSAQETQYF | TGTGCCAGCAGCTTAGCTGGCAGCGCCCAAGAGACCCAGTACTTC
TRBD2 | NA | TRBJ2-5 | TRBV9 | CASSGAGGGGETQYF | TGTGCCAGCAGCGGAGCTGGCGGGGGAGGAGAGACCCAGTACTTC
NA | NA | TRBJ2-1 | TRBV29-1 | CSVDGLAYNEQFF | TGCAGCGTTGACGGGCTAGCTTACAATGAGCAGTTCTTC
TRBD1 | NA | TRBJ2-7 | TRBV11-2 | CASSFSDRGPYEQYF | TGTGCCAGCAGCTTTTCCGACAGGGGGCCATACGAGCAGTACTTC
TRBD2 | NA | TRBJ2-5 | TRBV27 | CASQSGGIGETQYF | TGTGCCAGCCAAAGCGGGGGGATTGGTGAGACCCAGTACTTC
TRBD1 | NA | TRBJ1-3 | TRBV5-4 | CASSWTGDGNTIYF | TGTGCCAGCAGCTGGACAGGGGACGGAAACACCATATATTTT
TRBD1 | few | TRBJ2-7 | TRBV6-5 | CASSSGTGWYEQYF | TGTGCCAGCAGCTCCGGGACAGGGTGGTACGAGCAGTACTTC
TRBD1 | NA | TRBJ2-1 | TRBV5-5 | CASIRLTTGGESNEQFF | TGTGCCAGCATCCGACTCACTACAGGGGGCGAGAGCAATGAGCAGTTCTTC
NA | NA | TRBJ1-6 | TRBV2 | CASSEPLGAYNSPLHF | TGTGCCAGCAGTGAACCGTTAGGGGCCTATAATTCACCCCTCCACTTT
TRBD1 | NA | TRBJ1-4 | TRBV4-3 | CASSQEGGRNEKLFF | TGCGCCAGCAGCCAAGAAGGGGGCAGAAATGAAAAACTGTTTTTT
TRBD1 | NA | TRBJ1-5 | TRBV2 | CASSEFGSTGGRNQPQHF | TGTGCCAGCAGTGAATTCGGCTCAACAGGGGGTAGGAATCAGCCCCAGCATTTT
NA | NA | TRBJ2-3 | TRBV7-8 | CASSGTPSTDTQYF | TGTGCCAGCAGCGGGACACCCAGCACAGATACGCAGTATTTT
TRBD1 | NA | TRBJ1-4 | TRBV7-9 | CASSLDRGFEKLFF | TGTGCCAGCAGCCTAGACAGGGGGTTTGAAAAACTGTTTTTT
NA | NA | TRBJ1-3 | TRBV5-4 | CASSTTGTLKANTIYF | TGTGCCAGCAGCACAACCGGGACACTGAAAGCAAACACCATATATTTT
TRBD1 | NA | TRBJ2-7 | TRBV7-9 | CASSSRTGGEQYF | TGTGCCAGCAGCTCCCGGACAGGGGGTGAGCAGTACTTC
NA | NA | TRBJ2-7 | TRBV19 | CASSPQQGWVYEQYF | TGTGCCAGTAGCCCGCAACAGGGCTGGGTCTACGAGCAGTACTTC
TRBD1 | NA | TRBJ1-2 | TRBV6-5 | CASSTGDRSLGGYTF | TGTGCCAGCAGTACCGGGGACAGGAGTTTAGGTGGCTACACCTTC
NA | NA | TRBJ1-2 | TRBV7-9 | CASSLALGRNYGYTF | TGTGCCAGCAGCTTAGCGCTTGGCAGGAATTATGGCTACACCTTC
NA | NA | TRBJ2-1 | TRBV5-4 | CASTLGVAGDPEQFF | TGTGCCAGCACCTTGGGAGTGGCAGGGGATCCCGAGCAGTTCTTC
NA | NA | TRBJ2-1 | TRBV18 | CASSPRQNNEQFF | TGTGCCAGCTCACCCAGGCAGAACAATGAGCAGTTCTTC
NA | NA | TRBJ1-1 | TRBV18 | CASSPRGSEAFF | TGTGCCAGCTCACCGCGCGGTAGTGAAGCTTTCTTT